The 30 T cell receptor beta chains in this list originate from one sample, sequenced in a study of PD-1 blockade in classical Hodgkin lymphoma. Every single patient, without exception, relapsed after autologous stem cell transplantation, and brentuximab vedotin exposure varied. Here immunoSEQ multiplex PCR was the method, and the copy in TCRdb shows in-frame clones only, minus some. The data hold just under 100,000 clones, with 65% to 85% observed a single time. The sample in question was peripheral blood mononuclear cells (PBMCs), obtained at baseline. Receptors originate from a human donor with classical Hodgkin lymphoma.

The V call is TRBV19, the J call TRBJ2-1, with D hard to call. The CDR3 is made up of 11 amino acids. In germline, CDR1 is LNHDA, CDR2 SQIVND (reference sequence). V shed 3 bases and J shed 10 bases, with 7 bases lying between them. The CDR3 region is CASSMWQEQFF. CDR3 in DNA: TGTGCCAGTAGTATGTGGCAGGAGCAGTTCTTC. Full variable domain (missing parts from reference TRBV19 and TRBJ2-1): DGGITQSPKYLFRKEGQNVTLSCEQNLNHDAMYWYRQDPGQGLRLIYYSQIVNDFQKGDIAEGYSVSREKKESFPLTVTSAQKNPTAFYLCASSMWQEQFFGPGTRLTVL.

This clone was counted only a few times. The chain combines TRBV7-8 with TRBJ2-7; 7 bases are shared with TRBD2. Germline V gives CDR1 SGHVS, CDR2 FQNEAQ. The CDR3 is made up of 17 amino acids. The V and J ends lost 0 bases and 0 bases, in that order; junction bases with no gene match: 8. This chain's CDR3 is CASSLAGTNPFSYEQYF. The CDR3 coding sequence is TGTGCCAGCAGCTTAGCCGGGACTAATCCCTTCTCCTACGAGCAGTACTTC. Together with reference TRBV7-8 and TRBJ2-7, the CDR3 gives the full variable domain: GAGVSQSPRYKVAKRGQDVALRCDPISGHVSLFWYQQALGQGPEFLTYFQNEAQLDKSGLPSDRFFAERPEGSVSTLKIQRTQQEDSAVYLCASSLAGTNPFSYEQYFGPGTRLTVT.

This chain uses TRBV10-3 with TRBJ2-2; possible D gene TRBD2, 6 bases. The germline V and J ends were trimmed by 6 bases and 6 bases, with 14 bases remaining between them. CDR3 size: 14 residues. The germline gives CDR1 ENHRY, CDR2 SYGVKD. CDR3 residues: CAIRAEGGPGELFF. The CDR3 region has the DNA TGTGCCATCAGGGCGGAGGGAGGCCCCGGGGAGCTGTTTTTT.

The chain is built from TRBV10-2 and TRBJ1-5; D is uncertain. There are 13 residues in the CDR3. The V gene's germline CDR1 is WSHSY and CDR2 SAAADI. V lost 3 bases, J lost 7 bases, and 10 bases lay in between. The CDR3 DNA reads TGCGCCAGCAGTGATGATAGTCACCAGCCCCAGCATTTT. It translates to CASSDDSHQPQHF.

The chain couples TRBV5-6 to TRBJ2-6, with 13 nucleotides matching TRBD2. The germline CDR1 and CDR2 sequences are SGHDT and YYEEEE. V shed 2 bases, J shed 0 bases, and the junction held 5 bases outside the gene matches. The CDR3 is made up of 19 amino acids. This CDR3 is CASSLPGLAGDSGANVLTF. The DNA for the CDR3 is TGTGCCAGCAGCTTACCTGGACTAGCGGGGGACTCTGGGGCCAACGTCCTGACTTTC.

This clone came up a few times. Written as DNA, the CDR3 is TGTGCCAGAACAGCGGGAGGCGGGCGTACGCAGTATTTT. It is translated as CARTAGGGRTQYF. V gene TRBV2 combines with J gene TRBJ2-3; the match to TRBD2 covers 9 bases. This CDR3 spans 13 amino acids. Trimming cost V 9 bases and J 8 bases; bases outside gene matches: 9. CDR1 and CDR2 from the germline V gene are SNHLY and FYNNEI.

This rearrangement joins TRBV7-2 to TRBJ2-3; D perhaps matches TRBD1 (6 bases). The germline gives CDR1 SGHTA, CDR2 FQGNSA. V lost 3 bases and J 3 bases, leaving 7 bases between the germline ends. The CDR3 is 13 residues long. CDR3 sequence (DNA): TGTGCCAGCAGCTTGCAGGGGACAGATACGCAGTATTTT. Translation: CASSLQGTDTQYF.

The sample holds a few counts of this clone. This sequence joins TRBV27 and TRBJ2-7; possible D gene TRBD1, 5 bases. This CDR3 is built from 16 residues. Germline CDR1 MNHEY, CDR2 SMNVEV (reference sequence). Trimming removed 3 bases from V and 1 base from J, with 16 bases in between. CDR3 sequence reads: CASSLNGAAGSYEQYF. Written as DNA, the CDR3 is TGTGCCAGCAGTTTGAATGGGGCGGCCGGATCCTACGAGCAGTACTTC.

The chain couples TRBV19 to TRBJ2-6, with D perhaps matching TRBD2 (5 bases). The CDR3 contains 15 residues. Looked up from germline, CDR1 is LNHDA and CDR2 is SQIVND (reference sequence). V lost 4 bases, J lost 2 bases, and 9 bases lay in between. The CDR3 nucleotides read TGTGCCAGTAGTAAGAGGGTAGCTGGGGCCAACGTCCTGACTTTC. Translation: CASSKRVAGANVLTF.

This clone came up a few times. The chain employs TRBV4-1 and TRBJ2-1, with 12 bases identical to TRBD1. After removal of 10 bases from V and 9 bases from J, the junction contained 7 bases not matched to a gene. CDR3 length: 13 amino acids. CDR1 and CDR2 (germline): MGHRA, YSYEKL. Here the CDR3 DNA reads TGCGCCACACGGGACAGGGGGCTGGGTGAGCAGTTCTTC. Protein product: CATRDRGLGEQFF.

This chain links TRBV19 with TRBJ1-1; possible D gene TRBD1, 6 bases. The V gene lost 5 bases and the J gene lost 5 bases, with 15 bases spanning the gap. Germline lookup yields CDR1 LNHDA and CDR2 SQIVND (reference sequence). This CDR3 spans 14 amino acids. Here the CDR3 reads CASSFPGADTEAFF. CDR3 DNA: TGTGCCAGTAGTTTCCCAGGGGCTGATACTGAAGCTTTCTTT.

This clone showed up just once. The chain uses TRBV25-1 and TRBJ2-5; D perhaps matches TRBD2 (6 bases). V was pared by 8 bases and J by 2 bases, with 9 bases between. Germline V CDR1 and CDR2: MGHDK, SYGVNS. The CDR3 totals 12 residues. The CDR3 here is CASGRGQETQYF. The CDR3 region has the DNA TGTGCCAGCGGGCGGGGACAAGAGACCCAGTACTTC.

The chain recombines TRBV5-6 with TRBJ2-3, with D perhaps matching TRBD1 (6 bases). V lost 3 bases, J lost 8 bases, and 16 bases lay in between. From germline, CDR1 is SGHDT and CDR2 YYEEEE. There are 14 residues in the CDR3. The CDR3 DNA reads as TGTGCCAGCAGCTGGGGGCCAGGATCTGGTACGCAGTATTTT. This encodes CASSWGPGSGTQYF.

Only a few counts were recorded for this clone. The V and J genes are TRBV4-2 and TRBJ1-2; D remains ambiguous. The length of the CDR3 is 12 residues. V shed 0 bases and J shed 7 bases, with 6 bases lying between them. CDR1 LGHNA and CDR2 YNFKEQ come from the germline V gene. CDR3 DNA sequence: TGTGCCAGCAGCCAAGAGCGGGGTGGCTACACCTTC. It yields the protein CASSQERGGYTF.

The rearrangement uses TRBV7-9 and TRBJ2-1; tentatively, D is TRBD2 (7 bases). Germline CDR1 and CDR2: SEHNR and FQNEAQ (reference sequence). The CDR3 contains 18 residues. Trimming shortened V by 1 base and J by 0 bases, and 16 bases separated the two germline ends. CDR3 coding DNA: TGTGCCAGCAGCTTAGTGGGGGGGCGGAGGAGCTCCTACAATGAGCAGTTCTTC. It yields the protein CASSLVGGRRSSYNEQFF.

The chain couples TRBV5-5 to TRBJ1-1; D not resolved. The V gene's germline CDR1 is SGHKS and CDR2 YYEKEE (reference sequence). This CDR3 comprises 13 residues. The ends were cut back, 4 bases at V and 5 bases at J, with 12 bases in the middle. CDR3 bases: TGTGCCAGCAGCCTCGACGGGCAAACTGAAGCTTTCTTT. As protein: CASSLDGQTEAFF.

The chain is built from TRBV6-1 and TRBJ2-2, with D unclear. Germline values: CDR1 MNHNS, CDR2 SASEGT. The V gene lost 7 bases and the J gene lost 6 bases, with 15 bases spanning the gap. CDR3 length equals 14 residues. The CDR3 DNA follows: TGTGCCAGCACCTCACTATTAGGCGCCGGGGAGCTGTTTTTT. Its protein product is CASTSLLGAGELFF.

In its sample, this clone was seen once. This rearrangement joins TRBV5-1 to TRBJ2-7; 7 nucleotides match TRBD1. The V gene's germline CDR1 is SGHRS and CDR2 YFSETQ. J was trimmed by 1 base and V by 3 bases; bases with no gene match: 4. This CDR3 is 14 amino acids long. CDR3 in DNA: TGCGCCAGCAGCTCCCGGGACAGATCCTACGAGCAGTACTTC. The encoded protein is CASSSRDRSYEQYF.

J is TRBJ2-1 and V is TRBV5-1; 12 nucleotides line up with TRBD2. The CDR3 is 17 amino acids. The V and J ends lost 4 bases and 3 bases, in that order; junction bases with no gene match: 8. CDR1 is SGHRS, CDR2 YFSETQ, per germline. The CDR3 here is CASSLMTSGSLYNEQFF. The CDR3 DNA reads TGCGCCAGCAGCCTCATGACTAGCGGGAGTCTCTACAATGAGCAGTTCTTC.

The genes are TRBV4-1 and TRBJ1-1; no definite D call. V was clipped by 1 base and J by 9 bases, with 12 bases between them. The germline CDR1 and CDR2 sequences are MGHRA and YSYEKL. This CDR3 is 13 amino acids long. In DNA, the CDR3 is TGCGCCAGCAGCCAAGGGACCACTGACCAAGCTTTCTTT. Translation: CASSQGTTDQAFF.

V usage is TRBV7-2 and J usage is TRBJ1-1; D gene unclear. The germline gives CDR1 SGHTA, CDR2 FQGNSA. Trimming removed 5 bases from V and 5 bases from J, with 12 bases in between. The CDR3 runs 13 residues. CDR3: CASSARAGTEAFF. CDR3 nucleotide sequence: TGTGCCAGCAGCGCAAGGGCGGGAACTGAAGCTTTCTTT. The variable domain in full, with the rest retrieved from reference TRBV7-2 and TRBJ1-1, is GAGVSQSPSNKVTEKGKDVELRCDPISGHTALYWYRQSLGQGLEFLIYFQGNSAPDKSGLPSDRFSAERTGGSVSTLTIQRTQQEDSAVYLCASSARAGTEAFFGQGTRLTVV.

The genes are TRBV30 and TRBJ2-3, with 7 nucleotides matching TRBD2. V was clipped by 3 bases and J by 4 bases; unmatched bases: 7. Germline values: CDR1 GTSNPN, CDR2 SVGIG (reference sequence). CDR3 size: 14 residues. In nucleotides, the CDR3 is TGTGCCTGGAGGGGGCTAGCGGAGTCAGATACGCAGTATTTT. It yields the protein CAWRGLAESDTQYF.

The chain is built from TRBV4-2 and TRBJ2-2; D not resolved. The CDR3 runs to 15 residues. Germline V gene data show CDR1 as LGHNA and CDR2 as YNFKEQ. Trimming took 5 bases from V and 2 from J, leaving 12 bases between them. CDR3 sequence reads: CASSLAVHNTGELFF. The CDR3 coding sequence is TGTGCCAGCAGCTTGGCGGTACACAACACCGGGGAGCTGTTTTTT.

V is TRBV6-5 and J is TRBJ1-2; D not certain. Germline CDR1 and CDR2: MNHEY and SVGAGI. Trimming shortened V by 5 bases and J by 8 bases, and 18 bases separated the two germline ends. The CDR3 totals 14 residues. The CDR3 bases are TGTGCCAGCAGTCCCAGGCGGCCACCTAGGGGCTACACCTTC. Translated: CASSPRRPPRGYTF.

In its sample, this clone was seen once. The genes are TRBV6-1 and TRBJ1-6; TRBD1 aligns across 7 bases. J was trimmed by 9 bases and V by 5 bases; bases with no gene match: 7. This CDR3 is 14 amino acids long. Germline values: CDR1 MNHNS, CDR2 SASEGT. CDR3 nucleotide sequence: TGTGCCAGCAGTCCAAGGGGGCGAGGTTCACCCCTCCACTTT. It encodes CASSPRGRGSPLHF.

This sequence joins TRBV29-1 and TRBJ2-1; 7 bases map to TRBD2. J gave up 0 bases and V 3 bases, and 11 bases lay outside the gene matches. The CDR3 has 17 residues. Germline-derived CDR1 and CDR2 are SQVTM and ANQGSEA. CDR3 protein: CSVEGDYSSSSYNEQFF. The CDR3 nucleotides are TGCAGCGTTGAGGGGGACTACTCCTCCAGCTCCTACAATGAGCAGTTCTTC.

This chain connects TRBV19 to TRBJ2-3; 9 bases fit TRBD1. The CDR3 length is 16 residues. Germline V gene lookup returns CDR1 LNHDA and CDR2 SQIVND (reference sequence). The V segment lost 7 bases and the J segment 5 bases; nucleotides outside the gene matches: 13. The CDR3 sequence: CASNPRRDRARDTQYF. The CDR3 DNA reads as TGTGCCAGTAACCCGAGACGGGACAGGGCCCGAGATACGCAGTATTTT.

The chain uses TRBV9 and TRBJ2-7, with D unclear. The CDR3 runs to 15 residues. Deletions cut 0 bases from V and 0 bases from J, with 10 bases between. Germline V CDR1 and CDR2: SGDLS, YYNGEE. The CDR3 loop is CASSVERDPSYEQYF. The CDR3 DNA sequence: TGTGCCAGCAGCGTAGAAAGGGATCCCTCCTACGAGCAGTACTTC. Based on the CDR3 plus reference TRBV9 and TRBJ2-7, the full variable domain is DSGVTQTPKHLITATGQRVTLRCSPRSGDLSVYWYQQSLDQGLQFLIQYYNGEERAKGNILERFSAQQFPDLHSELNLSSLELGDSALYFCASSVERDPSYEQYFGPGTRLTVT.

V is TRBV11-2 and J is TRBJ2-7, with D possibly matching TRBD1 (6 bases). The CDR3 runs 15 residues. Looked up from germline, CDR1 is SGHAT and CDR2 is FQNNGV. The V end lost 0 bases, the J end lost 3 bases, and 12 bases lay between the germline ends. The CDR3 DNA follows: TGTGCCAGCAGCTTAGAACAGGGAGTAGGCTACGAGCAGTACTTC. This codes for CASSLEQGVGYEQYF.

This chain uses TRBV2 with TRBJ2-2; 13 bases are a match to TRBD2. The CDR3 loop spans 15 amino acids. The ends lost 6 bases at V and 7 bases at J; junction bases unmatched: 5. Germline lookup yields CDR1 SNHLY and CDR2 FYNNEI. CDR3 protein: CASSGTSGMGGELFF. The DNA for the CDR3 is TGTGCCAGCAGCGGGACTAGCGGGATGGGCGGGGAGCTGTTTTTT.